The 15 T cell receptor beta chains given below trace back to one sample, sequenced in a study of post-analysis software for immune sequencing data. General study results and limits: Patients carried roughly five TRBV segments more frequently than controls did, and TRBV5-6, TRBV5-1 and TRBV20-1 were among them.

Antigens of these TCRs are unknown. Built from TCR beta cDNA, the libraries had unique molecular identifiers in them. A single record per CDR3 protein comes from TCRdb applying MiXCR to the PCR reads. Among about 430,000 distinct CDR3 sequences listed, approximately 38% were seen once. Sequencing was carried out using blood. The source of these receptors is a girl aged 2 to 10 with multiple sclerosis.

In its sample, this clonotype was seen once. The CDR3 region is CSVAIGAGGNTIYF. Here the CDR3 DNA reads TGCAGCGTTGCTATAGGGGCGGGCGGAAACACCATATATTTT. The chain is built from TRBV29-1 and TRBJ1-3; the D gene is possibly TRBD1 (5 bases). Germline CDR1 SQVTM, CDR2 ANQGSEA. CDR3 size: 14 residues. V was shortened by 4 bases and J by 4 bases, with 14 bases between the two germline ends. The full variable domain, completed using reference TRBV29-1 and TRBJ1-3, is SAVISQKPSRDICQRGTSLTIQCQVDSQVTMMFWYRQQPGQSLTLIATANQGSEATYESGFVIDKFPISRPNLTFSTLTVSNMSPEDSSIYLCSVAIGAGGNTIYFGEGSWLTVV.

The gene calls are TRBV5-1 and TRBJ2-7; D is perhaps TRBD1 (6 bases). The CDR3 runs to 13 residues. The ends were cut back, 4 bases at V and 3 bases at J, with 11 bases in the middle. CDR1 and CDR2 from the germline V gene are SGHRS and YFSETQ. The CDR3 loop is CASSREDSYEQYF. CDR3 DNA: TGCGCCAGCAGCCGCGAGGACAGCTACGAGCAGTACTTC.

The V gene is TRBV7-2, the J gene TRBJ2-7; 14 positions match TRBD2. The end of the DNA fits TRBJ2-5 better, so the J call may be wrong. CDR3 size: 16 residues. The germline V gene has CDR1 SGHTA and CDR2 FQGNSA. The DNA of the CDR3 is TGTGCCAGCAGCTCCCGACTAGCGGGGGGGCGGGAGACCCAGTACTTC. Translating gives CASSSRLAGGRETQYF.

The sample holds a few counts of this clonotype. This chain joins TRBV12-3 or TRBV12-4 and TRBJ2-2; a possible D gene is TRBD2 (7 bases). This CDR3 has 18 amino acids. Trimming shortened V by 5 bases and J by 6 bases, and 25 bases separated the two germline ends. CDR3 in amino acids: CASSPPPPAGAFPGELFF. CDR3 bases: TGTGCCAGCAGTCCTCCTCCTCCCGCGGGGGCCTTCCCCGGGGAGCTGTTTTTT.

The rearrangement links TRBV2 to TRBJ1-5, with 7 bases fitting TRBD1. The germline V gene encodes CDR1 SNHLY and CDR2 FYNNEI. The CDR3 has 14 amino acids. The CDR3 region is CASQGGGRNQPQHF. The CDR3 DNA reads as TGTGCTTCGCAGGGGGGGGGTCGCAATCAGCCCCAGCATTTT.

This clonotype was seen only a few times. The J gene is TRBJ2-7, the V gene TRBV28; D unresolved. The V gene lost 3 bases and the J gene lost 5 bases, with 14 bases spanning the gap. The germline CDR1 and CDR2 sequences are MDHEN and SYDVKM. CDR3 length equals 14 residues. The CDR3, as DNA: TGTGCCAGCAGTTTTTATAGATTCGAGAACGAGCAGTACTTC. Translation: CASSFYRFENEQYF. Using reference TRBV28 and TRBJ2-7 for the parts outside the CDR3, the full variable domain is DVKVTQSSRYLVKRTGEKVFLECVQDMDHENMFWYRQDPGLGLRLIYFSYDVKMKEKGDIPEGYSVSREKKERFSLILESASTNQTSMYLCASSFYRFENEQYFGPGTRLTVT.

This chain connects TRBV25-1 to TRBJ2-5; D possibly corresponds to TRBD1 (6 bases). The J call may not be correct, given that the DNA end is closer to TRBJ2-7. This CDR3 is built from 15 residues. The germline V gene has CDR1 MGHDK and CDR2 SYGVNS. Here the CDR3 DNA reads TGTGCCAGCAGTGCTTTGGACAGCTTCTTATACGAGCAGTACTTC. Translating gives CASSALDSFLYEQYF.

This chain uses TRBV7-3 with TRBJ1-1, with D unclear. Trimming stripped 6 bases from V and 1 base from J, with 9 bases between. This CDR3 contains 13 residues. Germline-derived CDR1 and CDR2 are SGHTA and FQGTGA. The CDR3 sequence: CASSPSQNTEAFF. CDR3 nucleotide sequence: TGTGCCAGCAGTCCCTCACAGAACACTGAAGCTTTCTTT.

V gene TRBV4-3 combines with J gene TRBJ2-5, with D possibly being TRBD1 or TRBD2 (5 bases each). The J call may be incorrect, as the DNA end agrees better with TRBJ2-7. Germline V gene sequence: CDR1 LGHNA, CDR2 YSLEER. The CDR3 runs to 16 residues. CDR3 protein: CASSQDRGLWSYEQYF. The CDR3, as DNA: TGCGCCAGCAGCCAAGACCGGGGCCTCTGGTCGTACGAGCAGTACTTC.

This clonotype has a handful of counts. The chain is built from TRBV12-5 and TRBJ2-3; 9 bases line up with TRBD1. This CDR3 contains 16 residues. Germline trimming cut 4 bases from V and 0 bases from J; bases unmatched to any gene: 5. Germline CDR1 LGHNT, CDR2 FRNRAP. The CDR3 loop reads CASGSRTGASTDTQYF. The CDR3 nucleotides are TGTGCTAGTGGTTCCCGGACAGGGGCTAGCACAGATACGCAGTATTTT.

This clonotype appeared a few times. The chain combines TRBV28 with TRBJ2-5, with 13 nucleotides matching TRBD2. Germline V gene data show CDR1 as MDHEN and CDR2 as SYDVKM. The CDR3 is made up of 18 amino acids. The V and J ends lost 2 bases and 2 bases, in that order; junction bases with no gene match: 8. This CDR3 reads CASSLKGGLAGIQETQYF. The CDR3 nucleotides read TGTGCCAGCAGTTTAAAAGGGGGACTAGCGGGGATACAAGAGACCCAGTACTTC.

The chain employs TRBV6-1 and TRBJ2-3; D remains ambiguous. Trimming pared 0 bases from V and 5 bases from J, leaving 6 bases between. The germline gives CDR1 MNHNS, CDR2 SASEGT. The CDR3 has 13 residues. CDR3 coding DNA: TGTGCCAGCAGTGAAGCTCGAGGAGATACGCAGTATTTT. Its translation is CASSEARGDTQYF.

This chain joins TRBV29-1 and TRBJ2-7; 7 bases match TRBD1. Trimming took 3 bases from V and 0 from J; bases not matched to a gene: 2. The CDR3 is 13 amino acids. CDR1 SQVTM and CDR2 ANQGSEA come from the germline V gene. The CDR3 spells CSVDWTGSYEQYF. The CDR3 DNA sequence: TGCAGCGTTGATTGGACAGGCTCCTACGAGCAGTACTTC.

This clonotype was observed a few times. The genes are TRBV9 and TRBJ1-5; D gene uncertain. V was pared by 3 bases and J by 3 bases, with 7 bases between. Germline lookup yields CDR1 SGDLS and CDR2 YYNGEE. This CDR3 region has 13 residues. This chain's CDR3 is CASSERPNQPQHF. CDR3 bases: TGTGCCAGCAGCGAGAGACCCAATCAGCCCCAGCATTTT. The full variable domain, in which reference TRBV9 and TRBJ1-5 provide the parts outside the CDR3, is DSGVTQTPKHLITATGQRVTLRCSPRSGDLSVYWYQQSLDQGLQFLIQYYNGEERAKGNILERFSAQQFPDLHSELNLSSLELGDSALYFCASSERPNQPQHFGDGTRLSIL.

The V gene is TRBV7-8, the J gene TRBJ1-5, with D tentatively TRBD1 (6 bases). Germline loops: CDR1 SGHVS, CDR2 FQNEAQ. The CDR3 length is 14 residues. The V end lost 6 bases, the J end lost 1 base, and 10 bases lay between the germline ends. The CDR3 DNA reads TGTGCCAGCAGTGACAGGTTGAGCAATCAGCCCCAGCATTTT. Translation: CASSDRLSNQPQHF.